This T cell receptor beta chain is from a study of CD8 T cells in Susac syndrome. The V end lost 3 bases, the J end lost 3 bases, and 15 bases lay between the germline ends. The germline gives CDR1 SGHDN, CDR2 FVKESK. This CDR3 has 15 residues. This clonotype was counted a single time. Random hexamers served to reverse transcribe roughly 0.45 to 1 ug RNA. TCRdb re-derived calls from the immunoSEQ multiplex PCR reads in MiXCR, one entry per CDR3 protein. The sample includes 300,000 or so distinct CDR3 sequences, about 90% of them seen just once. This TCR was sampled from a human donor with multiple sclerosis. Sequenced input: CD4+ T cells from PBMCs. This rearrangement joins TRBV14 to TRBJ2-7; weak D call: TRBD1 (7 bases). CDR3: CASSQRRDSYYEQYF. The CDR3 region has the DNA TGTGCCAGCAGCCAGAGGAGGGACAGTTACTACGAGCAGTACTTC.